The 10 T cell receptor beta chains below were found in one sample sequenced in a study of T cell changes during pregnancy in multiple sclerosis. Sequencing was performed with immunoSEQ multiplex PCR; in TCRdb, only in-frame clones are kept and a portion is missing. The profile covers approximately 45,000 clones, with around 93% appearing a single time and about 3% taken by the ten largest. The material sequenced was CD8+ T cells from peripheral blood mononuclear cells, taken in the second trimester of pregnancy. These TCRs come from a female donor with multiple sclerosis, enrolled in a pregnancy study.

The chain carries TRBV27 and TRBJ1-5, with a tentative D call TRBD1 (6 bases). Between the trimmed V and J ends, which lost 8 bases and 5 bases, there was a span of 13 bases. This CDR3 is 13 amino acids long. The germline CDR1 and CDR2 sequences are MNHEY and SMNVEV (reference sequence). In DNA, the CDR3 is TGTGCCAGCGGGTACAGGGCCGATCAGCCCCAGCATTTT. Protein product: CASGYRADQPQHF.

The chain has TRBV6-4 and TRBJ2-2, with a weak D call TRBD1 (6 bases). This CDR3 has 15 residues. Trimming cost V 4 bases and J 1 base, with 10 bases left between them. CDR1 is MRHNA, CDR2 SNTAGT, per germline. The CDR3 region is CASSALQGNTGELFF. The CDR3 DNA sequence: TGTGCCAGCAGTGCCTTACAGGGGAACACCGGGGAGCTGTTTTTT.

The chain employs TRBV10-1 and TRBJ2-5, with 14 bases fitting TRBD2. Germline V gene lookup returns CDR1 WNHNN and CDR2 SYGVQD (reference sequence). CDR3 length equals 17 residues. With V trimmed by 3 bases and J by 1 base, 4 bases remained unmatched. The CDR3 sequence: CASSDPGLAGAQETQYF. The CDR3 DNA follows: TGCGCCAGCAGTGATCCGGGACTAGCGGGGGCCCAAGAGACCCAGTACTTC.

V and J are TRBV7-9 and TRBJ2-7; TRBD1 aligns across 9 bases. V lost 8 bases to trimming and J lost 6 bases; unmatched junction nucleotides: 8. The CDR3 is 13 residues long. Looked up from germline, CDR1 is SEHNR and CDR2 is FQNEAQ (reference sequence). The CDR3 region has the DNA TGTGCCAGCCAAAGGACAGGGGTCTCCGAGCAGTACTTC. Protein sequence: CASQRTGVSEQYF. Looking up the rest from reference TRBV7-9 and TRBJ2-7 gives the full variable domain: DTGVSQNPRHKITKRGQNVTFRCDPISEHNRLYWYRQTLGQGPEFLTYFQNEAQLEKSRLLSDRFSAERPKGSFSTLEIQRTEQGDSAMYLCASQRTGVSEQYFGPGTRLTVT.

This clone was picked up one time. CDR3 residues: CSVEEGGTPTYNEQFF. The CDR3 bases are TGCAGCGTTGAAGAGGGGGGGACACCGACCTACAATGAGCAGTTCTTC. V and J are TRBV29-1 and TRBJ2-1, with a tentative D call TRBD2 (7 bases). Germline CDR1 and CDR2: SQVTM and ANQGSEA. This CDR3 comprises 16 residues. With 0 bases removed from V and 2 bases from J, the gap between germline ends came to 14 bases.

This chain links TRBV10-2 with TRBJ2-7; D gene uncertain. This CDR3 has 13 amino acids. With 3 bases removed from V and 3 bases from J, the gap between germline ends came to 9 bases. From germline, CDR1 is WSHSY and CDR2 SAAADI. CDR3 coding DNA: TGCGCCAGCAGTGAACGAGCATACTACGAGCAGTACTTC. This gives the protein CASSERAYYEQYF.

CDR3 protein: CASSLSGTGEPNYGYTF. CDR3 bases: TGTGCCAGCAGTTTATCAGGGACAGGCGAACCTAACTATGGCTACACCTTC. The J gene is TRBJ1-2, the V gene TRBV27; 8 bases are a match to TRBD1. The CDR3 totals 17 residues. The V and J ends lost 0 bases and 0 bases, in that order; junction bases with no gene match: 6. Germline-derived CDR1 and CDR2 are MNHEY and SMNVEV (reference sequence).

The chain is built from TRBV29-1 and TRBJ2-2; tentative D call: TRBD1 (6 bases). Trimming shortened V by 4 bases and J by 5 bases, and 8 bases separated the two germline ends. The CDR3 runs to 12 residues. Germline values: CDR1 SQVTM, CDR2 ANQGSEA. The DNA for the CDR3 is TGCAGCGTTGCGAGGGGGACCGGGGAGCTGTTTTTT. This translates into CSVARGTGELFF.

This chain links TRBV2 with TRBJ2-5; D possibly corresponds to TRBD1 (6 bases). Germline CDR1 reads SNHLY; CDR2 reads FYNNEI. The CDR3 spans 17 residues. V shed 0 bases and J shed 5 bases, with 19 bases lying between them. The CDR3 protein is CASSEALRQGYEETQYF. CDR3 nucleotide sequence: TGTGCCAGCAGTGAAGCGCTTCGGCAGGGGTATGAGGAGACCCAGTACTTC.

This clone was counted a single time. The chain is built from TRBV9 and TRBJ2-2; 9 bases are shared with TRBD1. The germline gives CDR1 SGDLS, CDR2 YYNGEE. The CDR3 extends over 16 amino acids. Unmatched junction bases numbered 5, after V lost 0 bases and J lost 5 bases. The CDR3 spells CASSVAGTGLTGELFF. The DNA for the CDR3 is TGTGCCAGCAGCGTAGCAGGGACAGGGCTTACCGGGGAGCTGTTTTTT. The full variable domain, completed using reference TRBV9 and TRBJ2-2, is DSGVTQTPKHLITATGQRVTLRCSPRSGDLSVYWYQQSLDQGLQFLIQYYNGEERAKGNILERFSAQQFPDLHSELNLSSLELGDSALYFCASSVAGTGLTGELFFGEGSRLTVL.